The rows below give T cell receptor beta chains drawn from one sample of a study of blood T cell repertoires in COVID-19. Only in-frame clones appear in the TCRdb table, and some are missing; sequencing was by immunoSEQ multiplex PCR. Of about 98,000 clones in the sample, approximately 86% were seen once. The material sequenced was peripheral blood. These receptors came from a man in his 70s with active or convalescent COVID-19. Each CDR3 is given with its conserved first and last residue. Each record gives: V gene, clone size, J gene, D gene, CDR3 protein, CDR3 DNA. A D gene is named only where the DNA matches it firmly. Clone size, where shown, is once, few, many, or a class for clones that have expanded.

v_gene: TRBV19
abundance: NA
j_gene: TRBJ2-7
d_gene: TRBD2
CDR3aa: CASSIPSTGGEQYF
CDR3nt: TGTGCCAGTAGTATTCCCTCAACCGGGGGGGAGCAGTACTTC

v_gene: TRBV24-1
abundance: NA
j_gene: TRBJ2-5
d_gene: TRBD1
CDR3aa: CATSDPTGAGQETQYF
CDR3nt: TGTGCCACCAGTGATCCAACAGGGGCGGGCCAAGAGACCCAGTACTTC

v_gene: TRBV6-5
abundance: NA
j_gene: TRBJ1-2
d_gene: NA
CDR3aa: CASGGMTPPHYGYTF
CDR3nt: TGTGCCAGCGGGGGGATGACTCCCCCGCACTATGGCTACACCTTC

v_gene: TRBV18
abundance: few
j_gene: TRBJ1-4
d_gene: NA
CDR3aa: CASSRLNEKLFF
CDR3nt: TGTGCCAGCTCGCGCCTTAATGAAAAACTGTTTTTT

v_gene: TRBV7-2
abundance: NA
j_gene: TRBJ1-1
d_gene: NA
CDR3aa: CASSLTPGTNTEAFF
CDR3nt: TGTGCCAGCAGCTTGACGCCGGGTACGAACACTGAAGCTTTCTTT

v_gene: TRBV11-3
abundance: once
j_gene: TRBJ1-2
d_gene: NA
CDR3aa: CASSFQQGAGYGYTF
CDR3nt: TGTGCCAGCAGCTTCCAGCAGGGTGCAGGGTATGGCTACACCTTC

v_gene: TRBV15
abundance: NA
j_gene: TRBJ1-3
d_gene: NA
CDR3aa: CATSSDSNGNTIYF
CDR3nt: TGTGCCACCAGCAGCGACAGTAATGGAAACACCATATATTTT

v_gene: TRBV2
abundance: NA
j_gene: TRBJ1-4
d_gene: NA
CDR3aa: CASGLGSLNEKLFF
CDR3nt: TGTGCCAGCGGCCTAGGGAGTCTTAATGAAAAACTGTTTTTT

v_gene: TRBV18
abundance: few
j_gene: TRBJ2-4
d_gene: TRBD1
CDR3aa: CASSRTGDVNIQYF
CDR3nt: TGTGCCAGCTCACGGACAGGGGATGTCAACATTCAGTACTTC

v_gene: TRBV5-1
abundance: NA
j_gene: TRBJ2-1
d_gene: TRBD2
CDR3aa: CASFPLAGGYNEQFF
CDR3nt: TGCGCCAGCTTCCCACTAGCGGGGGGTTACAATGAGCAGTTCTTC

v_gene: TRBV4-3
abundance: NA
j_gene: TRBJ1-2
d_gene: TRBD1
CDR3aa: CASSLDREVYGYTF
CDR3nt: TGCGCCAGCAGCCTAGACAGGGAGGTGTATGGCTACACCTTC

v_gene: TRBV19
abundance: NA
j_gene: TRBJ1-1
d_gene: NA
CDR3aa: CASSILDRNTEAFF
CDR3nt: TGTGCCAGTAGTATTTTGGACAGGAACACTGAAGCTTTCTTT

v_gene: TRBV5-4
abundance: NA
j_gene: TRBJ1-2
d_gene: TRBD1
CDR3aa: CASSSDRERGYTF
CDR3nt: TGTGCCAGCAGCAGTGACAGGGAGCGTGGCTACACCTTC

v_gene: TRBV6-2/TRBV6-3
abundance: NA
j_gene: TRBJ2-2
d_gene: TRBD1
CDR3aa: CASSTGVLGELFF
CDR3nt: TGTGCCAGCAGCACAGGGGTCCTCGGGGAGCTGTTTTTT

v_gene: TRBV5-1
abundance: NA
j_gene: TRBJ2-3
d_gene: NA
CDR3aa: CASSLALANTDTQYF
CDR3nt: TGCGCCAGCAGCTTGGCTCTAGCCAACACAGATACGCAGTATTTT

v_gene: TRBV30
abundance: NA
j_gene: TRBJ2-5
d_gene: TRBD2
CDR3aa: CAWIQTSGGLRETQYF
CDR3nt: TGTGCCTGGATTCAGACTAGCGGGGGATTGCGAGAGACCCAGTACTTC

v_gene: TRBV5-4
abundance: NA
j_gene: TRBJ2-3
d_gene: TRBD2
CDR3aa: CASSFGGGAIDTQYF
CDR3nt: TGTGCCAGCAGCTTCGGCGGGGGGGCAATAGATACGCAGTATTTT

v_gene: TRBV5-1
abundance: NA
j_gene: TRBJ2-7
d_gene: NA
CDR3aa: CASSSSPSTYEQYF
CDR3nt: TGCGCCAGCAGCTCGTCTCCCAGTACCTACGAGCAGTACTTC

v_gene: TRBV29-1
abundance: many
j_gene: TRBJ1-5
d_gene: TRBD1
CDR3aa: CSVTTGVDQPQHF
CDR3nt: TGCAGCGTTACGACAGGGGTGGATCAGCCCCAGCATTTT

v_gene: TRBV18
abundance: NA
j_gene: TRBJ1-1
d_gene: TRBD1
CDR3aa: CASSPEQGAFDTEAFF
CDR3nt: TGTGCCAGCTCACCTGAACAGGGGGCATTCGACACTGAAGCTTTCTTT

v_gene: TRBV6-5
abundance: NA
j_gene: TRBJ1-5
d_gene: NA
CDR3aa: CASSQGTGNQPQHF
CDR3nt: TGTGCCAGCAGCCAGGGGACGGGCAATCAGCCCCAGCATTTT

v_gene: TRBV10-2
abundance: NA
j_gene: TRBJ2-3
d_gene: NA
CDR3aa: CASSEQAGTQYF
CDR3nt: TGCGCCAGCAGTGAGCAGGCGGGTACGCAGTATTTT